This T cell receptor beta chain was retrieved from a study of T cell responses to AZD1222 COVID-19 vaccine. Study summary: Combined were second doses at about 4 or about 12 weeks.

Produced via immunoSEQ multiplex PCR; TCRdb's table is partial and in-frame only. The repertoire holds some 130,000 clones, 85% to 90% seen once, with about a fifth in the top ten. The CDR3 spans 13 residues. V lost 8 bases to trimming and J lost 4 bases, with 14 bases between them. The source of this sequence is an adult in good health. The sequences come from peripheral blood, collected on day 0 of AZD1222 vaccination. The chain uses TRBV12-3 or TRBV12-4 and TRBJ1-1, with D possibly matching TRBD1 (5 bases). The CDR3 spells CASLLSRGTEAFF. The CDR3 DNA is TGTGCCAGCCTCCTCTCTAGGGGCACTGAAGCTTTCTTT.